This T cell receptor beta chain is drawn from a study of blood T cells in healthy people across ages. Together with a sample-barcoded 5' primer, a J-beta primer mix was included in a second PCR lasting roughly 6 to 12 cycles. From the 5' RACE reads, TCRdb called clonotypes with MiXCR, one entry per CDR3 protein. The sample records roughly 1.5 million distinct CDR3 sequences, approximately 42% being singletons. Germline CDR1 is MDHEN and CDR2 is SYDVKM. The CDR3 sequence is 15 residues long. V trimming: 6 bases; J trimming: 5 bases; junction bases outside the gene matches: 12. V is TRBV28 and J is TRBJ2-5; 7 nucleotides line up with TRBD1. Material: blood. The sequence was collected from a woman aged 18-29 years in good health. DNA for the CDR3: TGTGCCAGCAGCGGGTCCGACAGGGCTCGGGAGACCCAGTACTTC. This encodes CASSGSDRARETQYF.